This entry lists 10 T cell receptor beta chains sequenced from one sample in a study of PD-1 blockade in classical Hodgkin lymphoma. Sequencing used immunoSEQ multiplex PCR; TCRdb keeps in-frame clones, though not all of them. Of around 25,000 clones listed, 65% to 90% were seen once; the top ten hold around 3%. The time point denotes: cycle 4 day 1 (C4D1), after around six weeks of nivolumab. Brentuximab vedotin exposure varied, and every patient relapsed after autologous stem cell transplantation. By magnetic negative selection, CD4+ T cells were purified from thawed PBMCs. This specimen consisted of CD4+ T cells from blood, obtained before the fourth cycle of nivolumab. The receptor source for this set is a human donor with classical Hodgkin lymphoma.

The genes are TRBV4-1 and TRBJ1-2; 9 positions agree with TRBD1. Trimming took 5 bases from V and 4 from J; bases not matched to a gene: 8. This CDR3 region has 15 residues. CDR1 is MGHRA, CDR2 YSYEKL, per germline. CDR3 amino acids: CASSTGTGSIYGYTF. In nucleotides, the CDR3 is TGCGCCAGCAGCACCGGGACAGGGAGTATCTATGGCTACACCTTC.

This rearrangement joins TRBV10-3 to TRBJ1-5, with D possibly matching TRBD1 (5 bases). The CDR3 runs 13 residues. The V end lost 5 bases, the J end lost 5 bases, and 10 bases lay between the germline ends. Per germline, CDR1 ENHRY and CDR2 SYGVKD. The CDR3 protein is CAISLGGDQPQHF. The CDR3 coding sequence is TGTGCCATCAGTCTTGGGGGAGATCAGCCCCAGCATTTT.

The sample holds a few counts of this clone. V usage is TRBV2 and J usage is TRBJ1-5; D unclear. V was cut by 5 bases and J by 3 bases, with 5 bases left in between. CDR1 and CDR2 from the germline V gene are SNHLY and FYNNEI. This CDR3 comprises 12 residues. CDR3 region: CASSYVNQPQHF. CDR3 nucleotides: TGTGCCAGCAGTTACGTCAATCAGCCCCAGCATTTT.

The rearrangement links TRBV6-6 to TRBJ2-5; D remains unclear. CDR3 length: 15 residues. Germline lookup yields CDR1 MNHNY and CDR2 SVGAGI (reference sequence). V lost 4 bases and J 5 bases, leaving 17 bases between the germline ends. CDR3 region: CASSSPGISSETQYF. CDR3 in DNA: TGTGCCAGCAGTTCACCCGGTATCAGCTCGGAGACCCAGTACTTC.

V gene TRBV7-9 combines with J gene TRBJ1-6; no clear D gene. The germline V gene encodes CDR1 SEHNR and CDR2 FQNEAQ (reference sequence). The CDR3 is made up of 15 amino acids. Deletions cut 10 bases from V and 5 bases from J, with 18 bases between. The CDR3 DNA follows: TGTGCCACCCTCAATTTTGTGGGCAATAATTCACCCCTCCACTTT. Amino acid sequence: CATLNFVGNNSPLHF. The complete variable domain, with remaining parts taken from reference TRBV7-9 and TRBJ1-6, reads DTGVSQNPRHKITKRGQNVTFRCDPISEHNRLYWYRQTLGQGPEFLTYFQNEAQLEKSRLLSDRFSAERPKGSFSTLEIQRTEQGDSAMYLCATLNFVGNNSPLHFGNGTRLTVT.

The gene calls are TRBV4-2 and TRBJ1-2; D is uncertain. This CDR3 has 13 residues. Germline-derived CDR1 and CDR2 are LGHNA and YNFKEQ. Trimming pared 0 bases from V and 4 bases from J, leaving 6 bases between. The DNA for the CDR3 is TGTGCCAGCAGCCAAGACCTCAGCTATGGCTACACCTTC. Translation: CASSQDLSYGYTF.

The chain has TRBV7-3 and TRBJ1-2; D gene uncertain. Germline V gene data show CDR1 as SGHTA and CDR2 as FQGTGA. With 2 bases removed from V and 7 bases from J, the gap between germline ends came to 11 bases. CDR3 length: 13 residues. The CDR3 loop reads CASSLGILRGYTF. CDR3 bases: TGTGCCAGCAGCTTAGGCATCCTCCGTGGCTACACCTTC.

The V gene is TRBV7-9, the J gene TRBJ2-1, with 10 bases identical to TRBD2. The CDR3 spans 18 residues. V lost 5 bases to trimming and J lost 0 bases; unmatched junction nucleotides: 10. Germline CDR1 is SEHNR and CDR2 is FQNEAQ (reference sequence). The CDR3 region has the DNA TGTGCCAGCAGCCAAGGCCTAGCGGGGGTGAGCTCCTACAATGAGCAGTTCTTC. It specifies CASSQGLAGVSSYNEQFF.

This chain links TRBV2 with TRBJ1-1; D is ambiguous. The CDR3 has 16 residues. CDR1 SNHLY and CDR2 FYNNEI come from the germline V gene. The V end lost 6 bases, the J end lost 0 bases, and 17 bases lay between the germline ends. The CDR3 DNA reads TGTGCCAGCAGGGAAAACGCTTGGACGGTGAACACTGAAGCTTTCTTT. It yields the protein CASRENAWTVNTEAFF.

V is TRBV7-3 and J is TRBJ2-5; 8 bases line up with TRBD1. The CDR3 contains 13 residues. Trimming cost V 5 bases and J 5 bases; bases outside gene matches: 4. CDR1 is SGHTA and CDR2 is FQGTGA in the germline V gene. The DNA for the CDR3 is TGTGCCAGCAGCACCCAGGGGGCTGAGACCCAGTACTTC. It encodes CASSTQGAETQYF.